This TCR beta chain was retrieved from a study of shared clonotypes between healthy human individuals. The CDR3 runs to 14 residues. Germline trimming cut 3 bases from V and 7 bases from J; bases unmatched to any gene: 7. Germline-derived CDR1 and CDR2 are SGDLS and YYNGEE. TCRdb's table, derived via immunoSEQ multiplex PCR, lists solely in-frame clones and lacks some. The data contain some 1 million clones, more than 60% of them seen just once; the ten biggest clones take up approximately 1.5%. The chain links TRBV9 to TRBJ1-1, with 9 bases identical to TRBD1. This sequence originates from a young man in good health. Specimen: memory CD4+ T cells sorted from blood. Subset defined: CD45RA-negative fraction. The CDR3 here is CASSGQGEEGEAFF. The DNA for the CDR3 is TGTGCCAGCAGCGGACAGGGGGAAGAGGGTGAAGCTTTCTTT.